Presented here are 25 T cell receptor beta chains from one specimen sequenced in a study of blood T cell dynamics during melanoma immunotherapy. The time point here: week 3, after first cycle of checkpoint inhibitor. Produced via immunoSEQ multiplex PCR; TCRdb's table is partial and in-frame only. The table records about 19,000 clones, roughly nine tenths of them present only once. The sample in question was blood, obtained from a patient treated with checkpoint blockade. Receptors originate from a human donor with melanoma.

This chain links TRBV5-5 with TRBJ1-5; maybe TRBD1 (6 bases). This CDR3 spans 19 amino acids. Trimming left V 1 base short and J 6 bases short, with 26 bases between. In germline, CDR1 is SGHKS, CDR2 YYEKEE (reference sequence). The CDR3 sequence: CASSLNTGPGGRSLQPQHF. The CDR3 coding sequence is TGTGCCAGCAGCTTGAATACAGGGCCCGGAGGGAGATCCCTTCAGCCCCAGCATTTT.

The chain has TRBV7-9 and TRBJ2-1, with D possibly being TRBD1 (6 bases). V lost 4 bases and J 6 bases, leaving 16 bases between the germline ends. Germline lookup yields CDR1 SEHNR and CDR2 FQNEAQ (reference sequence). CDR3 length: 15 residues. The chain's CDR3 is CASSYDPGRGNEQFF. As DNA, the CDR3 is TGTGCCAGCAGCTACGACCCGGGCAGGGGCAATGAGCAGTTCTTC. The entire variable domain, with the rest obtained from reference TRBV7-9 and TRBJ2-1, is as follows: DTGVSQNPRHKITKRGQNVTFRCDPISEHNRLYWYRQTLGQGPEFLTYFQNEAQLEKSRLLSDRFSAERPKGSFSTLEIQRTEQGDSAMYLCASSYDPGRGNEQFFGPGTRLTVL.

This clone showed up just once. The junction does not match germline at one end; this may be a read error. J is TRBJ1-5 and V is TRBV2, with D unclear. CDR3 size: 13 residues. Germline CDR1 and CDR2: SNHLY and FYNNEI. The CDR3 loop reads CASGDYSNQPQHF. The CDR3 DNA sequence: TGTGCCAGCGGTGACTATAGCAATCAGCCCCAGCATTTT.

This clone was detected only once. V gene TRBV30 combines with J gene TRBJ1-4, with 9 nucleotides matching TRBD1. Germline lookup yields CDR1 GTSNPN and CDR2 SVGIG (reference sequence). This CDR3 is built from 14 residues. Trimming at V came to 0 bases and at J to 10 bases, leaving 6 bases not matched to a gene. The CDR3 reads CAWSVQGAEGKLFF. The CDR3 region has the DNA TGTGCCTGGAGTGTACAGGGGGCTGAAGGAAAACTGTTTTTT.

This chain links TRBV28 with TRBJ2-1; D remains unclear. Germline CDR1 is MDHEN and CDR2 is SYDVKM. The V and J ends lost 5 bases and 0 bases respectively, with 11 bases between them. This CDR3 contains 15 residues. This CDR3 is CASSPRPISYNEQFF. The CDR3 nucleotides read TGTGCCAGCAGTCCTCGACCGATCTCCTACAATGAGCAGTTCTTC.

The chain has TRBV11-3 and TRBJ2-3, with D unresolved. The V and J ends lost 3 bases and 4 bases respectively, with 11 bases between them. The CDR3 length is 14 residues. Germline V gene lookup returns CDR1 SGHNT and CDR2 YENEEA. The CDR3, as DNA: TGTGCCAGCAGCTTCGGTCCCTCGGCAGATACGCAGTATTTT. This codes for CASSFGPSADTQYF.

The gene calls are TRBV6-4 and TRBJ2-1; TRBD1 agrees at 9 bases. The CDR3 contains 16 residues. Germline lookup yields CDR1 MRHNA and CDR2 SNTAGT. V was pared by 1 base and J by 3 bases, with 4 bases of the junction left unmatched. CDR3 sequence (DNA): TGTGCCAGCAGTGACTTTGACAGGGGGGACTACAATGAGCAGTTCTTC. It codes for CASSDFDRGDYNEQFF.

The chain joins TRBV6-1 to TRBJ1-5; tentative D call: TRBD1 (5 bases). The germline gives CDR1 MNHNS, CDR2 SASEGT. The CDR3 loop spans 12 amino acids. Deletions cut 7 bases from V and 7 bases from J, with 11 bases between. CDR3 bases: TGTGCCAGCAACTTCAGGGAACAGCCCCAGCATTTT. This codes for CASNFREQPQHF.

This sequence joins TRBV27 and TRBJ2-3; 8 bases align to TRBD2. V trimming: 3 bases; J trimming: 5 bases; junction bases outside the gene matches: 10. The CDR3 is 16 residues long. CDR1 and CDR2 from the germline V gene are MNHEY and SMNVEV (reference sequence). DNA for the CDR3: TGTGCCAGCAGTTTGACTAGCGCTTCGGCGGGAGATACGCAGTATTTT. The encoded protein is CASSLTSASAGDTQYF.

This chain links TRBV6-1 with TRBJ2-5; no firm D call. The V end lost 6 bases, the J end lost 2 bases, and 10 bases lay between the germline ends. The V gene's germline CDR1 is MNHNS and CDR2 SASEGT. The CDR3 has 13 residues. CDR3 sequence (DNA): TGTGCCAGCAGGACGGACCCACAAGAGACCCAGTACTTC. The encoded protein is CASRTDPQETQYF.

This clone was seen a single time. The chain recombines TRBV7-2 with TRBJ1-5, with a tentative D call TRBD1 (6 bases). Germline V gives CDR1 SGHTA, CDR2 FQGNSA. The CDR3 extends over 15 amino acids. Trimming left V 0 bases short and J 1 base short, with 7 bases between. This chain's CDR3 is CASSLAGGSNQPQHF. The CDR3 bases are TGTGCCAGCAGCTTAGCAGGGGGAAGCAATCAGCCCCAGCATTTT. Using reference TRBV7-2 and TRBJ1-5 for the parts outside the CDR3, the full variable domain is GAGVSQSPSNKVTEKGKDVELRCDPISGHTALYWYRQSLGQGLEFLIYFQGNSAPDKSGLPSDRFSAERTGGSVSTLTIQRTQQEDSAVYLCASSLAGGSNQPQHFGDGTRLSIL.

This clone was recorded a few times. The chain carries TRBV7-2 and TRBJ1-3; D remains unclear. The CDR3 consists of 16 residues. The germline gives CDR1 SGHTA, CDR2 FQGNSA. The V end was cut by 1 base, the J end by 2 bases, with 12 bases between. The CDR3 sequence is CASSLDAGVPGNTIYF. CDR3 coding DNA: TGTGCCAGCAGCTTAGACGCCGGGGTCCCTGGAAACACCATATATTTT. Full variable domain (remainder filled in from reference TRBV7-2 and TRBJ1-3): GAGVSQSPSNKVTEKGKDVELRCDPISGHTALYWYRQSLGQGLEFLIYFQGNSAPDKSGLPSDRFSAERTGGSVSTLTIQRTQQEDSAVYLCASSLDAGVPGNTIYFGEGSWLTVV.

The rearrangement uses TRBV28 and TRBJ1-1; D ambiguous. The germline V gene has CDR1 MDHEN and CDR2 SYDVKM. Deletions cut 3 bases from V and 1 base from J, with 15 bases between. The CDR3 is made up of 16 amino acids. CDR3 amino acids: CASSFHPSERNTEAFF. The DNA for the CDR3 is TGTGCCAGCAGTTTTCACCCGTCGGAGAGGAACACTGAAGCTTTCTTT.

CDR3 nucleotide sequence: TGTGCCAGCAGCTATAGGGGGAGCTCCTACGAGCAGTACTTC. Translation gives CASSYRGSSYEQYF. The rearrangement uses TRBV13 and TRBJ2-7; D possibly corresponds to TRBD1 (6 bases). The CDR3 totals 14 residues. In germline, CDR1 is PRHDT, CDR2 FYEKMQ (reference sequence). V lost 4 bases, J lost 0 bases, and 10 bases lay in between.

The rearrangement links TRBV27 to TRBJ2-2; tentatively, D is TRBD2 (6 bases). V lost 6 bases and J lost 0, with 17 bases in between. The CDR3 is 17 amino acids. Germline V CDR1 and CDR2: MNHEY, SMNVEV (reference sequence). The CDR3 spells CASSHPGLAPNTGELFF. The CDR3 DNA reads TGTGCCAGCAGCCACCCCGGGCTAGCGCCGAACACCGGGGAGCTGTTTTTT.

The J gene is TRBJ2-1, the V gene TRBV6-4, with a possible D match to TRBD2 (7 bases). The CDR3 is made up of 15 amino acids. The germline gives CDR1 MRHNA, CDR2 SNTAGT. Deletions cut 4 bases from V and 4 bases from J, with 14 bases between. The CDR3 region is CASSGAGASYNEQFF. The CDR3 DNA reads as TGTGCCAGCAGTGGGGCGGGGGCATCTTACAATGAGCAGTTCTTC.

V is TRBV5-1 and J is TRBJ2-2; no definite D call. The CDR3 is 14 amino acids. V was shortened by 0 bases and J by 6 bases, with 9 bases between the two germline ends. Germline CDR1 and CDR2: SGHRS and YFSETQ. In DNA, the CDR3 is TGCGCCAGCAGCTTGGACGCAGTCCCCGGGGAGCTGTTTTTT. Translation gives CASSLDAVPGELFF.

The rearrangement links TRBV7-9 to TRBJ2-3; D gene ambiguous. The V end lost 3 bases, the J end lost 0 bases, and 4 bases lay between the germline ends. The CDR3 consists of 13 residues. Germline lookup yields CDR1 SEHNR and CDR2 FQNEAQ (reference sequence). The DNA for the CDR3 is TGTGCCAGCAGCTTCGAAAGCACAGATACGCAGTATTTT. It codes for CASSFESTDTQYF.

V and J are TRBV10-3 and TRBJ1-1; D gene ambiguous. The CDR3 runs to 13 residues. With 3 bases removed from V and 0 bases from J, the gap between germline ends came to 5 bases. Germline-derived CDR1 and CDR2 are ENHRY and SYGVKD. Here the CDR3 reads CAISDPLNTEAFF. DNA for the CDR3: TGTGCCATCAGTGATCCCCTGAACACTGAAGCTTTCTTT.

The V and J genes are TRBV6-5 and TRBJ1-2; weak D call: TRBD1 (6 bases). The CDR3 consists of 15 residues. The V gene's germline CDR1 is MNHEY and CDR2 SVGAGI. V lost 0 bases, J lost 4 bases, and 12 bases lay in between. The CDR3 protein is CASSYSRGASYGYTF. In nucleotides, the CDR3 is TGTGCCAGCAGTTACTCGAGGGGGGCGAGCTATGGCTACACCTTC.

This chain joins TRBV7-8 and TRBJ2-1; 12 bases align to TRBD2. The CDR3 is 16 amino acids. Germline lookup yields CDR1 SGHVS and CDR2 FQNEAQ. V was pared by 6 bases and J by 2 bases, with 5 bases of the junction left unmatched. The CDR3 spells CASRLLAGGPYNEQFF. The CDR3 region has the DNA TGTGCCAGCAGGTTACTAGCGGGAGGTCCCTACAATGAGCAGTTCTTC.

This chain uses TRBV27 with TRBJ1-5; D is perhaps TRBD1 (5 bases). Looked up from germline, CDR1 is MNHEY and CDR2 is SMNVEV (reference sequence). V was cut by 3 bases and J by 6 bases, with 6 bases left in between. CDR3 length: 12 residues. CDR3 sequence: CASSFQGQPQHF. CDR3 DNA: TGTGCCAGCAGTTTTCAGGGTCAGCCCCAGCATTTT.

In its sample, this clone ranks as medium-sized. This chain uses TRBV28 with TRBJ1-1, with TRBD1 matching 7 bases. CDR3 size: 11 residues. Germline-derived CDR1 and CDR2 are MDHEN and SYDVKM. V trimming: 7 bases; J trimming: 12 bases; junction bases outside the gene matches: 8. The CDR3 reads CASNFDRATFF. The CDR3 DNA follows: TGTGCCAGCAACTTCGACAGGGCAACTTTCTTT.

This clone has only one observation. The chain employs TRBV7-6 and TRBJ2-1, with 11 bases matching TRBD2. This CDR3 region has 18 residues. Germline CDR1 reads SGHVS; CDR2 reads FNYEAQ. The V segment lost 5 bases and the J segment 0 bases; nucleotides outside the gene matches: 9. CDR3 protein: CASSALGLAGSSYNEQFF. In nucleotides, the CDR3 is TGTGCCAGCAGCGCGCTAGGACTAGCGGGCAGCTCCTACAATGAGCAGTTCTTC.

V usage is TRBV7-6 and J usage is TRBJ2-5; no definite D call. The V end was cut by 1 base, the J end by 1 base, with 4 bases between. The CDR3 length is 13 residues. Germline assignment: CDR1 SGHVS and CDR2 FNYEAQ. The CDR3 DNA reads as TGTGCCAGCAGCTTAGGGCGCCAAGAGACCCAGTACTTC. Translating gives CASSLGRQETQYF. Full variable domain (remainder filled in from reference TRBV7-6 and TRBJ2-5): GAGVSQSPRYKVTKRGQDVALRCDPISGHVSLYWYRQALGQGPEFLTYFNYEAQQDKSGLPNDRFSAERPEGSISTLTIQRTEQRDSAMYRCASSLGRQETQYFGPGTRLLVL.